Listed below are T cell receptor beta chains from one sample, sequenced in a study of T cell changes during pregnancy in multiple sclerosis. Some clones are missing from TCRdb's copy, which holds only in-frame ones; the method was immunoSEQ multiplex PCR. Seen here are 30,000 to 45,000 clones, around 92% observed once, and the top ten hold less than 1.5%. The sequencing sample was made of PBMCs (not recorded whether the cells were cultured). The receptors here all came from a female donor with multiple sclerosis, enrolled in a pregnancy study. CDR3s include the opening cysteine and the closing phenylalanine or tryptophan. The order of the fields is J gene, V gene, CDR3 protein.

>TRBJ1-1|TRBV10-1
CASRQGANTEAFF
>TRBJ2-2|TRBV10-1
CASSGRRHVNTGELFF
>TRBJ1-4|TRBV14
CASSQLGQEKLFF
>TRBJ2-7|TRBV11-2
CASGLGPRLAGAYEQYF
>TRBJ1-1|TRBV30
CAWSDMANTEAFF
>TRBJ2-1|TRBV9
CASSVETGGRYNEQFF
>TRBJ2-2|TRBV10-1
CASSEGTDTGELFF
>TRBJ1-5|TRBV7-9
CASSLGRISNQPQHF
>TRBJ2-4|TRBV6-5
CASSYSGHQNIQYF
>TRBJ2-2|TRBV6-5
CASGRTGTTGELFF
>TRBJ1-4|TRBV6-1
CASSEALIVTPGEKLFF
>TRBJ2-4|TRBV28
CATAEAKNIQYF
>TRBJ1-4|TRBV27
CASSLIRAGVEKLFF
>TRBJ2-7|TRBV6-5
CASSRSESSYEQYF
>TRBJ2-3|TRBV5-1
CASSLHMSSTDTQYF
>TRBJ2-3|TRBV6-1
CASIQLAGGTDTQYF
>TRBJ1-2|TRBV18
CASSPTGDYGYTF
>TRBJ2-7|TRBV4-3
CASSQEPGEQYF
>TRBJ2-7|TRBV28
CASLAASYEQYF
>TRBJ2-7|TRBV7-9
CASSPPVGEQYF
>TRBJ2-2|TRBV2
CASSGQGTGELFF
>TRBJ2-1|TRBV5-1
CASSYSRGTEQFF
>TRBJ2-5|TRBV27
CASRRTSGSISLRQETQYF
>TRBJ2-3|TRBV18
CASSPPLYTDTQYF
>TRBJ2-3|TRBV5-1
CASSLGTAEDTQYF
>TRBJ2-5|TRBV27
CASSLVGASSQETQYF
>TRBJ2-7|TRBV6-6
CASSYWTDSSYEQYF
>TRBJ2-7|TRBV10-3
CAITSDTSYEQYF
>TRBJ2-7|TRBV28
CASSVGGGPYEQYF
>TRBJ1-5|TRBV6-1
CASSEYPGNSNQPQHF
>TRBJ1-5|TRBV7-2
CASSLDAGGPNQPQHF
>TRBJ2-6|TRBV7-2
CASSLGFSFSGANVLTF
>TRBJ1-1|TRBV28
CASSLVRRNTEAFF
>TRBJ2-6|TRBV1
CTSSAQSRANVLTF
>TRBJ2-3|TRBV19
CASSRVATDTQYF
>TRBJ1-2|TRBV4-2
CASSQEGGRGMANYGYTF
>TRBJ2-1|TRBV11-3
CASSDGTSGYNEQFF
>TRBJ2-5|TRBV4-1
CASSQESGGRGSETQYF
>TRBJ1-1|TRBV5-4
CASSPAGGGHTEAFF
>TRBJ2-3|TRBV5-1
CASSPGTGDADTQYF
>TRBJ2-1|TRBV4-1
CASSQGLAGYNEQFF
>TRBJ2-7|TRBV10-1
CASSDWGRGEQYF
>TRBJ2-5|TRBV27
CASSSGGETQYF
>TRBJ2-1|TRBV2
CASSELAGAYNEQFF
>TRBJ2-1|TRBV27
CASSLSTGGVGEQFF
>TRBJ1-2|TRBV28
CASSSASLGVGYGYTF
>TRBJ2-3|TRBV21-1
CASSKAWDRADTQYF
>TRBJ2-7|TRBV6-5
CASRRQGNEQYF
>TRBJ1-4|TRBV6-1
CASSERQGAANEKLFF
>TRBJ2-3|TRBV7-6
CASSLEGLASTDTQYF
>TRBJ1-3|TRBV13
CASSLAGGLGNTIYF
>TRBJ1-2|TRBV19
CASSIRDRNYGYTF
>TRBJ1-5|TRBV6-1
CASSEATGGQPQHF
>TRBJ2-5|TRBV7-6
CASSLALQETQYF